One and the same sample provided the 18 T cell receptor beta chains below, sequenced in a study of T cells in localized non-small cell lung cancer. Generated by immunoSEQ multiplex PCR, the TCRdb table keeps only in-frame clones and is missing some. The sample includes roughly 20,000 clones, roughly 88% of them seen just once. This specimen consisted of peripheral blood mononuclear cells, obtained before any cancer treatment. These receptor sequences come from a male donor at least 60 years old with stage II lung adenocarcinoma.

This clone was recorded a few times. A much larger clone sits a single nucleotide away, making a read error possible. The genes are TRBV2 and TRBJ1-4; D unresolved. Germline CDR1 SNHLY, CDR2 FYNNEI. The CDR3 contains 11 residues. The V end was cut by 3 bases, the J end by 6 bases, with 2 bases between. CDR3 coding DNA: TGTGCCAGCAGTGACTATGAAAAACTGTTTTTT. This codes for CASSDYEKLFF.

This chain's CDR3 is CASSTMGQGGGEKLFF. Here the CDR3 DNA reads TGCGCCAGCAGCACCATGGGGCAGGGGGGCGGTGAAAAACTGTTTTTT. The rearrangement links TRBV5-1 to TRBJ1-4; 7 positions match TRBD1. This CDR3 region has 16 residues. V lost 4 bases, J lost 7 bases, and 13 bases stayed unmatched. Germline V gene data show CDR1 as SGHRS and CDR2 as YFSETQ.

The V call is TRBV7-9, the J call TRBJ2-3; TRBD2 matches 11 bases. The CDR3 has 15 amino acids. Trimming cost V 4 bases and J 6 bases; bases outside gene matches: 6. CDR1 is SEHNR, CDR2 FQNEAQ, per germline (reference sequence). This chain's CDR3 is CASSSLAGGADTQYF. As DNA, the CDR3 is TGTGCCAGCAGCTCATTAGCGGGAGGGGCGGATACGCAGTATTTT.

DNA of the CDR3: TGTGCCAGCAGTGGTATCTTGAGACAAGAGACCCAGTACTTC. Encoded protein: CASSGILRQETQYF. The V gene is TRBV6-1, the J gene TRBJ2-5; D not resolved. V was clipped by 4 bases and J by 2 bases, with 11 bases between them. The CDR3 is made up of 14 amino acids. CDR1 and CDR2 from the germline V gene are MNHNS and SASEGT.

The J gene is TRBJ1-1, the V gene TRBV11-2; 7 bases align to TRBD1. CDR1 and CDR2 from the germline V gene are SGHAT and FQNNGV. The CDR3 loop spans 14 amino acids. V lost 2 bases and J lost 3; bases outside the gene matches: 3. The CDR3 protein is CASSLKGAYTEAFF. CDR3 sequence (DNA): TGTGCCAGCAGCTTAAAGGGGGCGTACACTGAAGCTTTCTTT. The full variable domain, its missing parts supplied by reference TRBV11-2 and TRBJ1-1, is EAGVAQSPRYKIIEKRQSVAFWCNPISGHATLYWYQQILGQGPKLLIQFQNNGVVDDSQLPKDRFSAERLKGVDSTLKIQPAKLEDSAVYLCASSLKGAYTEAFFGQGTRLTVV.

This clone was observed a handful of times. The chain links TRBV6-4 to TRBJ2-6; TRBD1 might be the D (5 bases). The CDR3 consists of 15 residues. Germline V gene sequence: CDR1 MRHNA, CDR2 SNTAGT. V was pared by 0 bases and J by 2 bases, with 5 bases between. The CDR3 reads CASSDSGAGANVLTF. For the CDR3, the DNA is TGTGCCAGCAGTGACTCAGGGGCTGGGGCCAACGTCCTGACTTTC.

This clone counts as medium-sized. V and J are TRBV13 and TRBJ1-3; unclear D gene. The germline CDR1 and CDR2 sequences are PRHDT and FYEKMQ (reference sequence). Trimming took off 7 bases at V and 5 bases at J, with 12 bases between the two ends. This CDR3 region has 13 residues. The CDR3 here is CASISGPRNTIYF. In DNA, the CDR3 is TGTGCCAGCATCTCCGGGCCGCGAAACACCATATATTTT.

The CDR3 sequence is CASSPTSGRSYEQYF. The CDR3 nucleotides are TGTGCCAGCTCACCCACTAGCGGGCGGTCCTACGAGCAGTACTTC. The rearrangement links TRBV18 to TRBJ2-7, with TRBD2 identical over 9 bases. CDR1 is KGHSH, CDR2 LQKENI, per germline. The V segment lost 3 bases and the J segment 1 base; nucleotides outside the gene matches: 4. CDR3 length: 15 amino acids.

The CDR3, as DNA: TGTGCCAGCAGTGAAGTGGCAGGGCCAGATACGCAGTATTTT. This encodes CASSEVAGPDTQYF. The chain couples TRBV6-1 to TRBJ2-3; D may be TRBD1 (5 bases). V was trimmed by 1 base and J by 4 bases, leaving 9 bases between them. This CDR3 is built from 14 residues. Germline CDR1 reads MNHNS; CDR2 reads SASEGT.

The genes are TRBV10-3 and TRBJ2-5; a weak D match, TRBD1 (6 bases). V lost 0 bases to trimming and J lost 3 bases, with 8 bases between them. The CDR3 loop spans 14 amino acids. From germline, CDR1 is ENHRY and CDR2 SYGVKD. In DNA form, the CDR3 reads TGTGCCATCAGTGAGTCAGGACAGAAAGAGACCCAGTACTTC. Translating gives CAISESGQKETQYF.

V and J are TRBV5-1 and TRBJ1-4; D gene unclear. Germline lookup yields CDR1 SGHRS and CDR2 YFSETQ. This CDR3 has 13 amino acids. Trimming took off 1 base at V and 10 bases at J, with 11 bases between the two ends. Written as DNA, the CDR3 is TGCGCCAGCAGCTTGAGCACAGAGGGAAAACTGTTTTTT. It encodes CASSLSTEGKLFF.

The genes are TRBV7-6 and TRBJ1-1; D is unresolved. The CDR3 runs 13 residues. Trimming removed 4 bases from V and 0 bases from J, with 6 bases in between. Germline loops: CDR1 SGHVS, CDR2 FNYEAQ. The CDR3 spells CASSYGLNTEAFF. The CDR3 nucleotides are TGTGCCAGCAGCTACGGACTGAACACTGAAGCTTTCTTT.

The chain joins TRBV18 to TRBJ1-1; D is unresolved. The V end was cut by 9 bases, the J end by 0 bases, with 11 bases between. The CDR3 has 13 residues. CDR1 is KGHSH and CDR2 is LQKENI in the germline V gene. The CDR3 sequence: CASSKDMNTEAFF. In nucleotides, the CDR3 is TGTGCCAGTTCCAAGGATATGAACACTGAAGCTTTCTTT. Together with reference TRBV18 and TRBJ1-1, the CDR3 gives the full variable domain: NAGVMQNPRHLVRRRGQEARLRCSPMKGHSHVYWYRQLPEEGLKFMVYLQKENIIDESGMPKERFSAEFPKEGPSILRIQQVVRGDSAAYFCASSKDMNTEAFFGQGTRLTVV.

This chain uses TRBV2 with TRBJ2-5; TRBD1 is a possible D gene (5 bases). Trimming shortened V by 2 bases and J by 1 base, and 14 bases separated the two germline ends. CDR1 SNHLY and CDR2 FYNNEI come from the germline V gene. This CDR3 region has 16 residues. CDR3 in amino acids: CASSEYTGRAQETQYF. The CDR3 DNA is TGTGCCAGCAGTGAATATACAGGCCGGGCCCAAGAGACCCAGTACTTC.

This clone showed up just once. This sequence joins TRBV7-6 and TRBJ2-2, with 10 bases lining up with TRBD2. The CDR3 spans 18 residues. V gave up 0 bases and J gave up 7 bases; unmatched junction bases: 11. Per germline, CDR1 SGHVS and CDR2 FNYEAQ. CDR3 in amino acids: CASSLARGDSGRIGELFF. In nucleotides, the CDR3 is TGTGCCAGCAGCTTAGCGCGAGGGGATAGCGGGAGGATCGGGGAGCTGTTTTTT.

The rearrangement uses TRBV9 and TRBJ2-7, with TRBD2 matching over 9 bases. The CDR3 is 14 residues long. Germline CDR1 and CDR2: SGDLS and YYNGEE. The junction had 4 bases not matched to a gene; V was cut back by 0 bases and J by 6 bases. The CDR3 DNA reads as TGTGCCAGCAGCGTAGTGCGGGAGGGCGCCGAGCAGTACTTC. Amino acid sequence: CASSVVREGAEQYF. The whole variable domain, remainder taken from reference TRBV9 and TRBJ2-7, is DSGVTQTPKHLITATGQRVTLRCSPRSGDLSVYWYQQSLDQGLQFLIQYYNGEERAKGNILERFSAQQFPDLHSELNLSSLELGDSALYFCASSVVREGAEQYFGPGTRLTVT.

The chain uses TRBV4-1 and TRBJ1-1; TRBD1 matches at 7 bases. CDR3 length equals 16 residues. Germline assignment: CDR1 MGHRA and CDR2 YSYEKL. The ends lost 4 bases at V and 3 bases at J; junction bases unmatched: 11. CDR3 DNA: TGCGCCAGCAGCCCTCCGGACAGGAGGGTCGACACTGAAGCTTTCTTT. As protein: CASSPPDRRVDTEAFF.

The V gene is TRBV7-9, the J gene TRBJ1-1; a weak D match, TRBD1 (5 bases). This CDR3 comprises 13 residues. CDR1 and CDR2 from the germline V gene are SEHNR and FQNEAQ (reference sequence). Trimming took 5 bases from V and 4 from J, leaving 11 bases between them. Here the CDR3 reads CASSRGRATEAFF. CDR3 DNA sequence: TGTGCCAGCAGCCGGGGGAGGGCCACTGAAGCTTTCTTT.